In its sample, the clone carrying this TCR beta chain was seen many times. From RNA transcripts, TCR beta CDR3 regions were amplified. RT-PCR in the first round (using the HTBI primer set) targeted the TCR CDR3. TCRdb reprocessed the multiplex PCR reads with MiXCR, giving one entry per CDR3 protein. The table records some 300,000 distinct CDR3 sequences, less than 15% of them present only once. The data stem from a study of T cells in Graves' hyperthyroidism and ophthalmopathy. The CDR3 loop spans 12 amino acids. CDR1 and CDR2 from the germline V gene are GTSNPN and SVGIG (reference sequence). V was trimmed by 8 bases and J by 0 bases, leaving 5 bases between them.

The sequencing sample was made of blood. The chain joins TRBV30 to TRBJ2-6; no clear D gene. This TCR came from a woman aged 30 to 39 with Graves' hyperthyroidism that later progressed to Graves' ophthalmopathy. The CDR3 loop is CAHSSGANVLTF. The CDR3 DNA reads as TGTGCCCATAGCTCTGGGGCCAACGTCCTGACTTTC.